A selection of T cell receptor beta chains follows, all from one sample in a study of T cells in Graves' hyperthyroidism and ophthalmopathy. TCRdb re-called the multiplex PCR reads with MiXCR, one entry per CDR3 protein. The sample lists over 500,000 distinct CDR3 sequences; roughly 15% were seen once. Sample: blood. These receptors came from a woman in her forties with Graves' hyperthyroidism. Both conserved end residues are part of each CDR3. Each record gives: V gene, D gene, clone size, J gene, CDR3 DNA, CDR3 protein. The D gene is left open where the match is weak. Rows may omit the clone size; those that give it use once, few, many or a size class.

v_gene: TRBV2
d_gene: NA
abundance: NA
j_gene: TRBJ2-7
CDR3nt: TGTGCCAGCAGTGAAGGGTCGCGGCTCAGCTCCTACGAGCAGTACTTC
CDR3aa: CASSEGSRLSSYEQYF

v_gene: TRBV5-1
d_gene: NA
abundance: NA
j_gene: TRBJ2-3
CDR3nt: TGCGCCAGCAACTTGAGCGCGGCCCCGCTTACAGATACGCAGTATTTT
CDR3aa: CASNLSAAPLTDTQYF

v_gene: TRBV20-1
d_gene: NA
abundance: many
j_gene: TRBJ2-3
CDR3nt: TGCAGTGCTCCTGACCTCGGCGCAGATACGCAGTATTTT
CDR3aa: CSAPDLGADTQYF

v_gene: TRBV5-6
d_gene: NA
abundance: few
j_gene: TRBJ1-2
CDR3nt: TGTGCCAGCAGCTGGAAACAGGAGAACTATGGCTACACCTTC
CDR3aa: CASSWKQENYGYTF

v_gene: TRBV12-3/TRBV12-4
d_gene: NA
abundance: many
j_gene: TRBJ2-4
CDR3nt: TGTGCCAGCACACTTAGTAGGACCGGGACAGCCAAAAACATTCAGTACTTC
CDR3aa: CASTLSRTGTAKNIQYF

v_gene: TRBV5-1
d_gene: NA
abundance: many
j_gene: TRBJ2-2
CDR3nt: TGCGCCAGCAGCTTGGCGACAGAGAACACCGGGGAGCTGTTTTTT
CDR3aa: CASSLATENTGELFF

v_gene: TRBV19
d_gene: TRBD1
abundance: few
j_gene: TRBJ2-1
CDR3nt: TGTGCCAGTAGCCCCACAGGGGGTCACAATGAGCAGTTCTTC
CDR3aa: CASSPTGGHNEQFF

v_gene: TRBV11-2
d_gene: NA
abundance: NA
j_gene: TRBJ2-2
CDR3nt: TGTGCCAACAGCTTTTCCCTAGCGAGTCCGAACACCGGGGAGCTGTTTTTT
CDR3aa: CANSFSLASPNTGELFF

v_gene: TRBV27
d_gene: NA
abundance: NA
j_gene: TRBJ2-1
CDR3nt: TGTGCCAGCAGACCGGCAGGGGCAGGTAATGAGCAGTTCTTC
CDR3aa: CASRPAGAGNEQFF

v_gene: TRBV28
d_gene: TRBD2
abundance: NA
j_gene: TRBJ2-5
CDR3nt: TGTGCCAGCAGTACTAGCGGGGGATCGGAGACCCAGTACTTC
CDR3aa: CASSTSGGSETQYF

v_gene: TRBV24-1
d_gene: TRBD1
abundance: many
j_gene: TRBJ2-5
CDR3nt: TGTGCCACCAGTGATCGACAGGGGGAAGAGACCCAGTACTTC
CDR3aa: CATSDRQGEETQYF

v_gene: TRBV18
d_gene: NA
abundance: many
j_gene: TRBJ2-1
CDR3nt: TGTGCCAGCTCACCATCCCGGTTAGGGGATGAGCAGTTCTTC
CDR3aa: CASSPSRLGDEQFF

v_gene: TRBV28
d_gene: TRBD2
abundance: many
j_gene: TRBJ2-7
CDR3nt: TGTGCCAGCAATCTAGCGGGAGGATCCTACGAGCAGTACTTC
CDR3aa: CASNLAGGSYEQYF

v_gene: TRBV5-1
d_gene: TRBD2
abundance: few
j_gene: TRBJ2-1
CDR3nt: TGCGCCAGCAGCTCTAGCGGGGGGGAGGGACACTCCTACAATGAGCAGTTCTTC
CDR3aa: CASSSSGGEGHSYNEQFF

v_gene: TRBV12-5
d_gene: TRBD1
abundance: many
j_gene: TRBJ2-5
CDR3nt: TGTGCTAGTGGTTTGGTACTGGGACAGGGGATAGAGACCCAGTACTTC
CDR3aa: CASGLVLGQGIETQYF

v_gene: TRBV9
d_gene: NA
abundance: few
j_gene: TRBJ1-4
CDR3nt: TGTGCCAGCAGCCAAGATTTAGGGGTCCCCGGCAAACTGTTTTTT
CDR3aa: CASSQDLGVPGKLFF

v_gene: TRBV28
d_gene: NA
abundance: many
j_gene: TRBJ2-5
CDR3nt: TGTGCCACCCGAGGCCAAGAGACCCAGTACTTC
CDR3aa: CATRGQETQYF

v_gene: TRBV7-9
d_gene: NA
abundance: many
j_gene: TRBJ2-6
CDR3nt: TGTGCCAGCAGTTCAAACCGGGACACCCCAACGGGGGCCAACGTCCTGACTTTC
CDR3aa: CASSSNRDTPTGANVLTF

v_gene: TRBV10-3
d_gene: TRBD1
abundance: few
j_gene: TRBJ1-2
CDR3nt: TGTGCCATCAGGAGGGACAGGGAAAGTGATGGCTACACCTTC
CDR3aa: CAIRRDRESDGYTF

v_gene: TRBV29-1
d_gene: NA
abundance: NA
j_gene: TRBJ2-1
CDR3nt: TGCAGCGCCAAGGGGTACAATGAGCAGTTCTTC
CDR3aa: CSAKGYNEQFF

v_gene: TRBV12-3/TRBV12-4
d_gene: NA
abundance: many
j_gene: TRBJ1-6
CDR3nt: TGTGCCAGCAGTTTCCGGGGGGGCAGCCATAATTCACCCCTCCACTTT
CDR3aa: CASSFRGGSHNSPLHF

v_gene: TRBV19
d_gene: TRBD2
abundance: few
j_gene: TRBJ2-4
CDR3nt: TGTGCCAGTAGTATGAGAGGGACTAGCGGGATCCCAGTTCAGTACTTC
CDR3aa: CASSMRGTSGIPVQYF

v_gene: TRBV11-1
d_gene: TRBD2
abundance: many
j_gene: TRBJ2-7
CDR3nt: TGTGCCAGCAGCTCGACTAGCGGGAGTTACGAGCAGTACTTC
CDR3aa: CASSSTSGSYEQYF

v_gene: TRBV7-8
d_gene: NA
abundance: few
j_gene: TRBJ2-2
CDR3nt: TGTGCCAGCAGGGCTGGGTCCACCGGGGAGCTGTTTTTT
CDR3aa: CASRAGSTGELFF

v_gene: TRBV10-3
d_gene: TRBD2
abundance: few
j_gene: TRBJ2-2
CDR3nt: TGTGCCATCAGTGGGACTAGCGGGAGCCAAGTGAAAACCGGGGAGCTGTTTTTT
CDR3aa: CAISGTSGSQVKTGELFF

v_gene: TRBV3-1
d_gene: NA
abundance: few
j_gene: TRBJ2-1
CDR3nt: TGTGCCAGCAGCCACCCCGAGGGGGGGAACTCCTACAATGAGCAGTTCTTC
CDR3aa: CASSHPEGGNSYNEQFF

v_gene: TRBV14
d_gene: TRBD2
abundance: NA
j_gene: TRBJ2-1
CDR3nt: TGTGCCAGCAGCCAAGATCCCCGGTCTAGCGGGTACAATGAGCAGTTCTTC
CDR3aa: CASSQDPRSSGYNEQFF

v_gene: TRBV20-1
d_gene: NA
abundance: many
j_gene: TRBJ2-1
CDR3nt: TGCAGTGCTAGAGATGGGACTGAGCAGTTCTTC
CDR3aa: CSARDGTEQFF

v_gene: TRBV28
d_gene: TRBD1
abundance: many
j_gene: TRBJ1-1
CDR3nt: TGTGCCAGCAGTACCGGGACAGTGAACACTGAAGCTTTCTTT
CDR3aa: CASSTGTVNTEAFF

v_gene: TRBV18
d_gene: TRBD1
abundance: few
j_gene: TRBJ2-7
CDR3nt: TGTGCCAGCTCACTAGACAGGGTGGACGAGCAGTACTTC
CDR3aa: CASSLDRVDEQYF

v_gene: TRBV19
d_gene: NA
abundance: NA
j_gene: TRBJ1-5
CDR3nt: TGTGCCAGTAGTATGAGGGAGGTCAATCAGCCCCAGCATTTT
CDR3aa: CASSMREVNQPQHF

v_gene: TRBV5-1
d_gene: TRBD1
abundance: NA
j_gene: TRBJ2-1
CDR3nt: TGCGCCAGCAGCTTGGCGGGACAGGGGTTTAGTAATGAGCAGTTCTTC
CDR3aa: CASSLAGQGFSNEQFF

v_gene: TRBV3-1
d_gene: TRBD2
abundance: NA
j_gene: TRBJ2-7
CDR3nt: TGTGCCAGCAGCCAAGATTTCCACGTTAGGGGTAGCGGGGCCTCCTACGAGCAGTACTTC
CDR3aa: CASSQDFHVRGSGASYEQYF

v_gene: TRBV19
d_gene: NA
abundance: few
j_gene: TRBJ2-1
CDR3nt: TGTGCCAGTAGTATAGGACTAGTCAATGAGCAGTTCTTC
CDR3aa: CASSIGLVNEQFF

v_gene: TRBV5-8
d_gene: NA
abundance: few
j_gene: TRBJ1-2
CDR3nt: TGTGCCAGCAGCAGCCAGACATATGGCTACACCTTC
CDR3aa: CASSSQTYGYTF

v_gene: TRBV7-2
d_gene: NA
abundance: many
j_gene: TRBJ2-2
CDR3nt: TGTGCCAGCAGCATCGACAGGCGCGGGGAGCTGTTTTTT
CDR3aa: CASSIDRRGELFF

v_gene: TRBV27
d_gene: TRBD2
abundance: many
j_gene: TRBJ2-1
CDR3nt: TGTGCCAGCAGTTCCCTAGCGGGAGCCCGCAATGAGCAGTTCTTC
CDR3aa: CASSSLAGARNEQFF

v_gene: TRBV27
d_gene: TRBD1
abundance: many
j_gene: TRBJ1-1
CDR3nt: TGTGCCAGCAGGGGACAGGGGAGGGGCACTGAAGCTTTCTTT
CDR3aa: CASRGQGRGTEAFF

v_gene: TRBV13
d_gene: NA
abundance: few
j_gene: TRBJ1-3
CDR3nt: TGTGCCAGCCTCGACAGTGCCTCTGGAAACACCATATATTTT
CDR3aa: CASLDSASGNTIYF

v_gene: TRBV27
d_gene: TRBD1
abundance: many
j_gene: TRBJ2-1
CDR3nt: TGTGCCAGCAGTTTAAGAGGGGGCGGAGTTAGCCATGAGCAGTTCTTC
CDR3aa: CASSLRGGGVSHEQFF

v_gene: TRBV11-1
d_gene: NA
abundance: many
j_gene: TRBJ2-3
CDR3nt: TGTGCCAGCAGCTTAGGGAATGAGGTACCCACAGATACGCAGTATTTT
CDR3aa: CASSLGNEVPTDTQYF

v_gene: TRBV5-6
d_gene: TRBD1
abundance: many
j_gene: TRBJ2-7
CDR3nt: TGTGCCAGCAGTCTTCGACAGGGACGCCTCTACGAGCAGTACTTC
CDR3aa: CASSLRQGRLYEQYF

v_gene: TRBV3-1
d_gene: NA
abundance: NA
j_gene: TRBJ2-5
CDR3nt: TGTGCCAGCAGCCCTCAGGACTACGAAGAGACCCAGTACTTC
CDR3aa: CASSPQDYEETQYF

v_gene: TRBV12-3/TRBV12-4
d_gene: NA
abundance: many
j_gene: TRBJ2-7
CDR3nt: TGTGCCAGCAGTTTTGTTGCACAGTCTTTGGGCGAGCAGTACTTC
CDR3aa: CASSFVAQSLGEQYF

v_gene: TRBV3-1
d_gene: TRBD2
abundance: NA
j_gene: TRBJ2-5
CDR3nt: TGTGCCAGCAGCCAAACCCGGGGACTAGCGCAAGAGACCCAGTACTTC
CDR3aa: CASSQTRGLAQETQYF

v_gene: TRBV4-1
d_gene: NA
abundance: NA
j_gene: TRBJ1-4
CDR3nt: TGCGCCAGCAGCCAAGATACAGGTCGGAGGGAAAAACTGTTTTTT
CDR3aa: CASSQDTGRREKLFF

v_gene: TRBV5-1
d_gene: NA
abundance: many
j_gene: TRBJ2-2
CDR3nt: TGCGCCAGCAGCTACAGGGAAACCGGGGAGCTGTTTTTT
CDR3aa: CASSYRETGELFF

v_gene: TRBV7-8
d_gene: NA
abundance: few
j_gene: TRBJ1-1
CDR3nt: TGTGCCAGCAGCTCAAATTTAGGGGTCGGGACTGAAGCTTTCTTT
CDR3aa: CASSSNLGVGTEAFF

v_gene: TRBV30
d_gene: NA
abundance: many
j_gene: TRBJ1-1
CDR3nt: TGTGCCTGGAATGTGGCGGGGGGCACTGAAGCTTTCTTT
CDR3aa: CAWNVAGGTEAFF

v_gene: TRBV29-1
d_gene: NA
abundance: many
j_gene: TRBJ1-1
CDR3nt: TGCAGCGTTGAAGATCCGGGGGTAAGGGCCCTGAACACTGAAGCTTTCTTT
CDR3aa: CSVEDPGVRALNTEAFF

v_gene: TRBV19
d_gene: TRBD2
abundance: NA
j_gene: TRBJ2-2
CDR3nt: TGTGCCAGTAGACCGCGGGCCGGGACTAGCGGGACCGAGGGGGAGCTGTTTTTT
CDR3aa: CASRPRAGTSGTEGELFF

v_gene: TRBV6-1
d_gene: TRBD2
abundance: few
j_gene: TRBJ2-7
CDR3nt: TGTGCCAGCAGACCACCGACTAGCGGCTCCTACGAGCAGTACTTC
CDR3aa: CASRPPTSGSYEQYF

v_gene: TRBV7-9
d_gene: TRBD1
abundance: many
j_gene: TRBJ2-7
CDR3nt: TGTGCCAGCAGCGACAGGGTCCTGGGCGAGCAGTACTTC
CDR3aa: CASSDRVLGEQYF

v_gene: TRBV2
d_gene: NA
abundance: NA
j_gene: TRBJ1-1
CDR3nt: TGTGCCAGCTCACCAAAATTGACAGGCCAAAGGGGCACTGAAGCTTTCTTT
CDR3aa: CASSPKLTGQRGTEAFF

v_gene: TRBV29-1
d_gene: NA
abundance: NA
j_gene: TRBJ2-1
CDR3nt: TGCAGCGTTGTCGCCCCCCGCTCCTACAATGAGCAGTTCTTC
CDR3aa: CSVVAPRSYNEQFF

v_gene: TRBV12-3/TRBV12-4
d_gene: NA
abundance: many
j_gene: TRBJ2-1
CDR3nt: TGTGCCAGCAGTCCCCGACAGGGAGGCAATGAGCAGTTCTTC
CDR3aa: CASSPRQGGNEQFF

v_gene: TRBV5-1
d_gene: TRBD2
abundance: many
j_gene: TRBJ2-1
CDR3nt: TGCGCCAGCAGCTTGGCCGGGGCTAGCGGAAGCAATGAGCAGTTCTTC
CDR3aa: CASSLAGASGSNEQFF

v_gene: TRBV4-1
d_gene: TRBD2
abundance: NA
j_gene: TRBJ2-3
CDR3nt: TGCGCCAGCAGCCAAGATCTAGCGGGAGGGCCGACAGATACGCAGTATTTT
CDR3aa: CASSQDLAGGPTDTQYF

v_gene: TRBV28
d_gene: TRBD2
abundance: few
j_gene: TRBJ2-3
CDR3nt: TGTGCCAACAGTTTAAGCCTAGCGGTGAATGAAGATACGCAGTATTTT
CDR3aa: CANSLSLAVNEDTQYF

v_gene: TRBV20-1
d_gene: TRBD2
abundance: NA
j_gene: TRBJ2-3
CDR3nt: TGCAGTGCTAGAGATTTTCGGCTAGCGGGCAACACAGATACGCAGTATTTT
CDR3aa: CSARDFRLAGNTDTQYF